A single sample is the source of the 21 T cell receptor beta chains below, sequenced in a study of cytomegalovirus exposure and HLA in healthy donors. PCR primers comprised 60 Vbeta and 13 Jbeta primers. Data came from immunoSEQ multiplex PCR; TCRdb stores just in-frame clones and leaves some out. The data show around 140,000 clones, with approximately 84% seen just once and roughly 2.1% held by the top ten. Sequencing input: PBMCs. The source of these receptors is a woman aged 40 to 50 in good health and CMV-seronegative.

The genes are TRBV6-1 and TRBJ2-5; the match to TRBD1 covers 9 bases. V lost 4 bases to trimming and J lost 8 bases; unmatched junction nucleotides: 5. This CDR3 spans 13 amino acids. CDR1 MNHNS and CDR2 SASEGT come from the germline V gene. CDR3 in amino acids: CASSGTGEVTQYF. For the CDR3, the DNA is TGTGCCAGCAGTGGGACAGGGGAGGTCACCCAGTACTTC.

CDR3 bases: TGTGCCAGCAGTTTTTCAGGGGGCGGAATGTACACTGAAGCTTTCTTT. Translating it yields CASSFSGGGMYTEAFF. V gene TRBV28 combines with J gene TRBJ1-1, with 8 bases fitting TRBD1. The ends lost 3 bases at V and 3 bases at J; junction bases unmatched: 9. The germline gives CDR1 MDHEN, CDR2 SYDVKM. The CDR3 has 16 amino acids.

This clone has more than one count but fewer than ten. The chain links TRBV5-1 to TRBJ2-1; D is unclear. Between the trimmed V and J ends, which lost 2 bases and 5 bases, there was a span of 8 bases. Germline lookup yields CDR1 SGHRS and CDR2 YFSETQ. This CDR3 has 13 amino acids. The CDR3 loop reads CASSFDIHNEQFF. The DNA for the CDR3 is TGCGCCAGCAGCTTTGACATTCACAATGAGCAGTTCTTC.

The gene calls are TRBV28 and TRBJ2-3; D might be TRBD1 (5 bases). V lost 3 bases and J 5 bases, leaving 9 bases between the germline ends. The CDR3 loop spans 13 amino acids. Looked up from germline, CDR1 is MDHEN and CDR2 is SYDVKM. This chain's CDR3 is CASSLGQGDTQYF. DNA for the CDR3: TGTGCCAGCAGTTTGGGCCAGGGAGATACGCAGTATTTT. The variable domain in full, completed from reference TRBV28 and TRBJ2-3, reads DVKVTQSSRYLVKRTGEKVFLECVQDMDHENMFWYRQDPGLGLRLIYFSYDVKMKEKGDIPEGYSVSREKKERFSLILESASTNQTSMYLCASSLGQGDTQYFGPGTRLTVL.

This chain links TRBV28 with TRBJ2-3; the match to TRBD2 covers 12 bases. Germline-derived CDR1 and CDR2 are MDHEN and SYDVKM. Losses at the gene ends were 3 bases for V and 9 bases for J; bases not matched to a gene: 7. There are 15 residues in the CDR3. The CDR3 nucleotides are TGTGCCAGCAGTTTCCGACTAGCGGGAGCGGAGACGCAGTATTTT. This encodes CASSFRLAGAETQYF.

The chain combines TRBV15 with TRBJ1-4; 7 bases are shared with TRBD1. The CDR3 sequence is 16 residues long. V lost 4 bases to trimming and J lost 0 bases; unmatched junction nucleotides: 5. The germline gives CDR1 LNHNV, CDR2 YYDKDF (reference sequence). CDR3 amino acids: CATSTGTDSTNEKLFF. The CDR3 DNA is TGTGCCACCAGCACCGGGACAGACTCAACTAATGAAAAACTGTTTTTT.

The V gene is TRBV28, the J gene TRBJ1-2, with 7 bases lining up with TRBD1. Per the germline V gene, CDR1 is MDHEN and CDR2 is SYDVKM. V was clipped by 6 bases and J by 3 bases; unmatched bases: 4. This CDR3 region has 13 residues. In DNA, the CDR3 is TGTGCCAGCAGCGAAGGACAGGACTATGGCTACACCTTC. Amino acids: CASSEGQDYGYTF.

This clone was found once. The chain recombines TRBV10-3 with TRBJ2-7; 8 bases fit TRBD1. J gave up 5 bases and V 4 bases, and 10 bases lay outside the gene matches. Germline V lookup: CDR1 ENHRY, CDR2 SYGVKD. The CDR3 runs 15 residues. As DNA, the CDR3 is TGTGCCATCAGTGCCCAAGGCAGGGGGCACGACGAGCAGTACTTC. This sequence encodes CAISAQGRGHDEQYF.

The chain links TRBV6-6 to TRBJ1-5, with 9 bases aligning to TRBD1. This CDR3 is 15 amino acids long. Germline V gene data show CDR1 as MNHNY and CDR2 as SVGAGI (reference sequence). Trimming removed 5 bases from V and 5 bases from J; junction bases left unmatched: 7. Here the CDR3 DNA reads TGTGCCAGCAGTACAGGGGGCGCGGTTCATCAGCCCCAGCATTTT. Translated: CASSTGGAVHQPQHF.

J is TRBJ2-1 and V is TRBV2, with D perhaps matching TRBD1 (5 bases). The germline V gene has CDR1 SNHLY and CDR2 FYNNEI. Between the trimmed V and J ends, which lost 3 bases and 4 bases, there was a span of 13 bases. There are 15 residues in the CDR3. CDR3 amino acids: CASSDFAGWYNEQFF. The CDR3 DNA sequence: TGTGCCAGCAGTGATTTTGCAGGGTGGTACAATGAGCAGTTCTTC.

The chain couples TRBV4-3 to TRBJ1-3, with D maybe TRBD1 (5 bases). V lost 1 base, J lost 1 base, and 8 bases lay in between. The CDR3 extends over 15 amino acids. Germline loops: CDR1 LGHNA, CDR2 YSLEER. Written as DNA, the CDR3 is TGCGCCAGCAGCCAAGGATCAGGGTCTGGAAACACCATATATTTT. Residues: CASSQGSGSGNTIYF.

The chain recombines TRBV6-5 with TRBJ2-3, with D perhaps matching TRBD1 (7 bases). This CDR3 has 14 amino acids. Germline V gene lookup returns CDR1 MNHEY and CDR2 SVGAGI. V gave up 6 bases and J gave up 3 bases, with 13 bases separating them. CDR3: CASRQGGRTDTQYF. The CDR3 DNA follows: TGTGCCAGCAGGCAGGGGGGCCGGACAGATACGCAGTATTTT.

In DNA form, the CDR3 reads TGTGCCATCAGTGAGACCGAGGAGACAGAGGTTAACTATGGCTACACCTTC. Amino acids: CAISETEETEVNYGYTF. The chain has TRBV10-3 and TRBJ1-2; D might be TRBD1 (5 bases). CDR1 is ENHRY, CDR2 SYGVKD, per germline. Trimming shortened V by 2 bases and J by 1 base, and 17 bases separated the two germline ends. The CDR3 spans 17 residues.

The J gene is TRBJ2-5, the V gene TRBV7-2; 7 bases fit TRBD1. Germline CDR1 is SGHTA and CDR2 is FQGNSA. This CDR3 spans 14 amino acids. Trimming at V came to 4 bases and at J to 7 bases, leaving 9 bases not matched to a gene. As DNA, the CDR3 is TGTGCCAGCAGCTCGAGACCGGGACAGACGACCCAGTACTTC. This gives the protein CASSSRPGQTTQYF. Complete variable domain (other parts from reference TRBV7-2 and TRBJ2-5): GAGVSQSPSNKVTEKGKDVELRCDPISGHTALYWYRQSLGQGLEFLIYFQGNSAPDKSGLPSDRFSAERTGGSVSTLTIQRTQQEDSAVYLCASSSRPGQTTQYFGPGTRLLVL.

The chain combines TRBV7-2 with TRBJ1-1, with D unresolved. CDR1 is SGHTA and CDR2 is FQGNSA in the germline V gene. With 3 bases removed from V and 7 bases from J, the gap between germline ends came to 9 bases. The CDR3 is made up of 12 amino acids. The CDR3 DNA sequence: TGTGCCAGCAGCTTCAGTGGTGGTGAAGCTTTCTTT. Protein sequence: CASSFSGGEAFF.

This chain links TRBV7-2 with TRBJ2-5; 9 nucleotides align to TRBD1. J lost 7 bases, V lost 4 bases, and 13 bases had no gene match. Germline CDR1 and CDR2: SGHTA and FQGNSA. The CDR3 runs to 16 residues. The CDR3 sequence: CASSSGTGKQIGTQYF. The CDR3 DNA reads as TGTGCCAGCAGCTCCGGGACAGGGAAACAGATAGGGACCCAGTACTTC.

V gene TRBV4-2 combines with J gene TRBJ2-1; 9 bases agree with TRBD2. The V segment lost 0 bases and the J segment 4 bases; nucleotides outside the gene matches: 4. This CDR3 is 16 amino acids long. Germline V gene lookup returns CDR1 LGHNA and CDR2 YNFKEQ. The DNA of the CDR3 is TGTGCCAGCAGCCAAGAGGTAGCGGGAGCGTACAATGAGCAGTTCTTC. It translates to CASSQEVAGAYNEQFF.

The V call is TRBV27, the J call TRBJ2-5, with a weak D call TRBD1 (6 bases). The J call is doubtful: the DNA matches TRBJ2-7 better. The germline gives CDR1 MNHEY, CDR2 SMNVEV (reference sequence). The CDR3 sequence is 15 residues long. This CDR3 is CASRPALTGYYEQYF. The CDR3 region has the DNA TGTGCCAGCAGGCCCGCCCTGACAGGATATTACGAGCAGTACTTC.

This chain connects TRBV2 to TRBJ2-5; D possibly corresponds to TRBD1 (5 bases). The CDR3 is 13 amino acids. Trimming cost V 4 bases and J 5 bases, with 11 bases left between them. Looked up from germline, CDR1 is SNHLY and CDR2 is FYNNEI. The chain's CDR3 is CASSVSGLETQYF. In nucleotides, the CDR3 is TGTGCCAGCAGTGTCTCAGGGTTGGAGACCCAGTACTTC.

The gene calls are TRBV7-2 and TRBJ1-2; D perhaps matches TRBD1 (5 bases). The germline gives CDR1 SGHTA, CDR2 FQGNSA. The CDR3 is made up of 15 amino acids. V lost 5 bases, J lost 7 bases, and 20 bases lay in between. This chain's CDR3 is CASSPRGTTTGGYTF. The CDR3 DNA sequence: TGTGCCAGCAGCCCCCGGGGGACGACTACGGGTGGCTACACCTTC. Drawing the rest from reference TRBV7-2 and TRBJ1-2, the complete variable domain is GAGVSQSPSNKVTEKGKDVELRCDPISGHTALYWYRQSLGQGLEFLIYFQGNSAPDKSGLPSDRFSAERTGGSVSTLTIQRTQQEDSAVYLCASSPRGTTTGGYTFGSGTRLTVV.

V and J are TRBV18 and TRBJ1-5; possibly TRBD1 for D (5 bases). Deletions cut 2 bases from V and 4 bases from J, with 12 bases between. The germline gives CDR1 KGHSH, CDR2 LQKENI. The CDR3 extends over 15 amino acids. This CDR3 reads CASSPSGTRNQPQHF. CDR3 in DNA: TGTGCCAGCTCACCATCAGGGACTAGGAATCAGCCCCAGCATTTT.